The rows below give T cell receptor beta chains drawn from one sample of a study of blood T cell repertoires in COVID-19. Data came from immunoSEQ multiplex PCR; TCRdb stores just in-frame clones and leaves some out. The data contain more than 95,000 clones, 75% to 85% of them singletons. The sequenced sample consisted of peripheral blood. All receptors derive from a man in his forties or fifties with active or convalescent COVID-19. The CDR3 runs from the conserved cysteine through the conserved F or W. D genes are given only for firm matches. Clone size is given for some rows only: seen once, a few or many times, or a class if the clone is expanded.

>TRBJ2-7|TRBV30|-|few
TGTGCCTGGAGTGTATGGGGCCGCTACGAGCAGTACTTC
CAWSVWGRYEQYF
>TRBJ2-5|TRBV2|-|-
TGTGCCAGCAGGTCCGGAGAGACCCAGTACTTC
CASRSGETQYF
>TRBJ1-2|TRBV6-2/TRBV6-3|TRBD1|-
TGTGCCAGCAGTTACACATGGACAGGGAAAGATGGCTACACCTTC
CASSYTWTGKDGYTF
>TRBJ2-7|TRBV29-1|-|few
TGCAGCGGCGGTTTCCTGGATTCCGAGCAGTACTTC
CSGGFLDSEQYF
>TRBJ1-5|TRBV2|-|-
TGTGCCAGCAACGGAGATGGTAGCAATCAGCCCCAGCATTTT
CASNGDGSNQPQHF
>TRBJ2-7|TRBV29-1|TRBD1|-
TGCAGCGTTGGGGACAGGGGGTACGAGCAGTACTTC
CSVGDRGYEQYF
>TRBJ1-2|TRBV27|-|-
TGTGCCAGCAGTTTGCAGGGGAACTATGGCTACACCTTC
CASSLQGNYGYTF
>TRBJ2-7|TRBV30|TRBD2|-
TGTGCCTACACCAATATCAAGGGAGGCGGGAGTAAACCCTACGAGCAGTACTTC
CAYTNIKGGGSKPYEQYF
>TRBJ2-2|TRBV11-2|-|-
TGTGCCAGCAGCCCTATCACCAGGGCCGGGGAGCTGTTTTTT
CASSPITRAGELFF
>TRBJ2-1|TRBV30|-|-
TGTGCCTGGTGGCAAGGGGGACAAAATGAGCAGTTCTTC
CAWWQGGQNEQFF
>TRBJ2-1|TRBV19|-|-
TGTGCCAGTAGTATAACTACCTACAATGAGCAGTTCTTC
CASSITTYNEQFF
>TRBJ1-1|TRBV2|-|-
TGTGCCAGCAGTGTCCTCGGGACTGTGAAAACTTTCTTT
CASSVLGTVKTFF
>TRBJ1-2|TRBV5-4|-|-
TGTGCCAGCAGCTCCGACCAACAGGGTACCTTCGGCTACACCTTC
CASSSDQQGTFGYTF
>TRBJ1-1|TRBV7-6|TRBD1|-
TGTGCCAGCAGCCCTCGGACAGGGGGCGAAACTGAAGCTTTCTTT
CASSPRTGGETEAFF
>TRBJ2-3|TRBV10-3|TRBD2|-
TGTGCCATCAGTGAGACTAGCGGGGGGGGCACAGATACGCAGTATTTT
CAISETSGGGTDTQYF
>TRBJ2-1|TRBV5-1|-|-
TGCGCCAGCAGCTTGGAACAGAGCTCCTACAATGAGCAGTTCTTC
CASSLEQSSYNEQFF
>TRBJ2-7|TRBV5-1|TRBD1|-
TGCGCCAGCAGCCTCCGGGACAGCGTTATTGAGCAGTACTTC
CASSLRDSVIEQYF
>TRBJ1-1|TRBV2|-|-
TGTGCCAGCAGTCGCTCCCCCGAGGCTCCTGAAGCTTTCTTT
CASSRSPEAPEAFF
>TRBJ1-1|TRBV3-1/TRBV3-2|-|few
TGTGCCAGCAGCCAAGCCCGTAACACTGAAGCTTTCTTT
CASSQARNTEAFF
>TRBJ2-2|TRBV12-5|-|-
TGTGCTAGTGCCAACGGCGGGACGGGCCCCACCGGGGAGCTGTTTTTT
CASANGGTGPTGELFF
>TRBJ1-2|TRBV14|-|once
TGTGCCAGCAGCCAAGACCCCTCCAGGGGCCGATCCTATGGCTACACCTTC
CASSQDPSRGRSYGYTF
>TRBJ2-1|TRBV3-1/TRBV3-2|TRBD2|-
TGTGCCAGCAGCCCCTCGACTAGCGGGTTGTCGGAGCAGTTCTTC
CASSPSTSGLSEQFF
>TRBJ1-3|TRBV3-1/TRBV3-2|-|few
TGTGCCAGCAGCCAGGAAGGACACGCCAGCTCTGGAAACACCATATATTTT
CASSQEGHASSGNTIYF
>TRBJ2-5|TRBV5-1|TRBD1|-
TGCGCCAGCAGCTTCCGGACAGGGCCATTGGAGACCCAGTACTTC
CASSFRTGPLETQYF
>TRBJ2-3|TRBV5-4|-|-
TGTGCCAGCAGCTTGCGAGCGGTTAGCACAGATACGCAGTATTTT
CASSLRAVSTDTQYF
>TRBJ1-5|TRBV4-1|-|-
TGCGCCAGCAGCTCTCTATCGGGGGAAAAGCCCCAGCATTTT
CASSSLSGEKPQHF
>TRBJ1-4|TRBV6-2/TRBV6-3|TRBD1|once
TGTGCCAGCAGTGGACGACGTACAGGGGTCGCTAATGAAAAACTGTTTTTT
CASSGRRTGVANEKLFF
>TRBJ2-5|TRBV28|-|once
TGTGCCAGCAGTTCCCCAGGGCCAGAGACCCAGTACTTC
CASSSPGPETQYF
>TRBJ2-7|TRBV10-3|TRBD2|few
TGTGCCATCGGAAGCGGGAGGAGTTACGAGCAGTACTTC
CAIGSGRSYEQYF
>TRBJ2-2|TRBV10-3|TRBD2|-
TGTGCCACCCAGAGCGGGACGAACACCGGGGAGCTGTTTTTT
CATQSGTNTGELFF
>TRBJ2-7|TRBV7-9|TRBD1|-
TGTGCCAGCAGCCTATGGACAGGGGGCTCCTACGAGCAGTACTTC
CASSLWTGGSYEQYF
>TRBJ1-5|TRBV10-3|-|-
TGTGCCATCAGTGATTCTGGGAGGAATAATCAGCCCCAGCATTTT
CAISDSGRNNQPQHF
>TRBJ1-5|TRBV6-5|TRBD1|-
TGTGCCAGCAGTCAGACAGGGGGCGGTCAGCCCCAGCATTTT
CASSQTGGGQPQHF
>TRBJ1-1|TRBV4-3|-|-
TGCGCCAGCAGCCAAGATCGGGTAACAATTAGAGGAGCGGACACTGAAGCTTTCTTT
CASSQDRVTIRGADTEAFF
>TRBJ1-2|TRBV20-1|-|-
TGCAGTGCCGGCGGGGGCGAGGGCTACACCTTC
CSAGGGEGYTF
>TRBJ2-3|TRBV7-2|-|-
TGTGCCAGCAGCCTTCTTGCTATCTTCGGCACAGATACGCAGTATTTT
CASSLLAIFGTDTQYF
>TRBJ2-1|TRBV5-1|TRBD2|-
TGCGCCAGCAGCGCTAGCGGGGATACATACAATGAGCAGTTCTTC
CASSASGDTYNEQFF
>TRBJ2-3|TRBV5-1|-|-
TGCGCCAGCAGCCCGCTGGAGCGCTCGATCGGGGATACGCAGTATTTT
CASSPLERSIGDTQYF
>TRBJ1-2|TRBV11-2|TRBD1|once
TGTGCCAGCAGCCCACAGGACAGGGGGAACGGCTACACCTTC
CASSPQDRGNGYTF
>TRBJ2-1|TRBV11-2|TRBD2|-
TGTGCCAGCAGCCCACGACCCCCTAGCGGGGGCTACAATGAGCAGTTCTTC
CASSPRPPSGGYNEQFF
>TRBJ2-7|TRBV11-3|TRBD2|-
TGTGCCAGCAGCCGCAGCGGGGCGTACGAGCAGTACTTC
CASSRSGAYEQYF
>TRBJ1-6|TRBV4-3|TRBD1|-
TGCGCCAGCAGCCAAGAGCTCGGACAGGGGGCCTCACCCCTCCACTTT
CASSQELGQGASPLHF
>TRBJ1-3|TRBV30|TRBD1|-
TGTGCCTGGAGAAGGGACAGGACCTCTGGAAACACCATATATTTT
CAWRRDRTSGNTIYF
>TRBJ1-5|TRBV30|TRBD1|few
TGTGCCTGGAGGGGACAGGGGGTTCCCAATCAGCCCCAGCATTTT
CAWRGQGVPNQPQHF
>TRBJ2-1|TRBV4-3|TRBD2|-
TGCGCCAGCAGCCAAGATCTTCCAGCGGGGGGAGGATTCTACAATGAGCAGTTCTTC
CASSQDLPAGGGFYNEQFF
>TRBJ1-5|TRBV7-3|-|few
TGTGCCAGCAGTGGAGATCTAAGCAATCAGCCCCAGCATTTT
CASSGDLSNQPQHF
>TRBJ2-2|TRBV9|TRBD1|-
TGTGCCAGCAGCGCCAGACAGGGATACACCGGGGAGCTGTTTTTT
CASSARQGYTGELFF